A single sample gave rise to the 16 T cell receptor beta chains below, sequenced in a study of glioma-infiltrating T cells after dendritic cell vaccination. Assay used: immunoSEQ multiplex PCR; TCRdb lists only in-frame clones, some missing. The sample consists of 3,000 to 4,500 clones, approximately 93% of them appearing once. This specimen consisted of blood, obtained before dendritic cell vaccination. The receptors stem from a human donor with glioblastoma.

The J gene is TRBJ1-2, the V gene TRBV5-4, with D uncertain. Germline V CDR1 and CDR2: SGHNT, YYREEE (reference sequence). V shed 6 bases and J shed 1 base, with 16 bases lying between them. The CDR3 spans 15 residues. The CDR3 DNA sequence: TGTGCCAGCACCCCGAGTGTGGAGGGTAACTATGGCTACACCTTC. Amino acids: CASTPSVEGNYGYTF.

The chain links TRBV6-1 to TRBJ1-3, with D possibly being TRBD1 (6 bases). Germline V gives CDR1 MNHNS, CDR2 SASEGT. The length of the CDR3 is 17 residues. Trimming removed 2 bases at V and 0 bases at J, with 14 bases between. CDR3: CASSEWGRRSSGNTIYF. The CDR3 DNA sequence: TGTGCCAGCAGTGAATGGGGGCGCCGAAGCTCTGGAAACACCATATATTTT.

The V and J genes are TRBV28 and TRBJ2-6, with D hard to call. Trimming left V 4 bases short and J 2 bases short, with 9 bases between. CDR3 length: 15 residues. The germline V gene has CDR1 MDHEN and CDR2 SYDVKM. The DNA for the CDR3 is TGTGCCAGCAGTTCGTCGTTCGCTGGGGCCAACGTCCTGACTTTC. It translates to CASSSSFAGANVLTF.

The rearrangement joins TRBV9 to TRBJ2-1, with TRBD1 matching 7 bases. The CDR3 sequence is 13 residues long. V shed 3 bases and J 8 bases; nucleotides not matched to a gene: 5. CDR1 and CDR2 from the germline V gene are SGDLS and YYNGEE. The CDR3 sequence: CASSANTGDEQFF. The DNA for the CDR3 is TGTGCCAGCAGCGCGAATACAGGGGATGAGCAGTTCTTC.

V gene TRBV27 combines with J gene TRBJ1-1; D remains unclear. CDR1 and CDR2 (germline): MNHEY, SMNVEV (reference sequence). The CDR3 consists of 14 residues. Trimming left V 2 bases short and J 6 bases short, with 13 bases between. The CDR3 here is CASSLAGQASEAFF. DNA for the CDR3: TGTGCCAGCAGTTTAGCCGGCCAGGCCTCTGAAGCTTTCTTT.

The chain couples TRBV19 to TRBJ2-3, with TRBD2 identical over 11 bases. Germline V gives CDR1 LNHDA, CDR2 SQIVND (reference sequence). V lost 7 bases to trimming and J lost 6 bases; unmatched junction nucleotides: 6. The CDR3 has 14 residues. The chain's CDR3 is CASTTSGRADTQYF. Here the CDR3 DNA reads TGTGCCAGTACTACTAGCGGGAGAGCCGATACGCAGTATTTT.

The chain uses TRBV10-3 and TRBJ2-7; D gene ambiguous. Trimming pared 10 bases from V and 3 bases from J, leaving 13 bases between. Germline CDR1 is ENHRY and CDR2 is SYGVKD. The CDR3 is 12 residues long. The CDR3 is CATYDKIYEQYF. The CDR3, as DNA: TGTGCCACCTATGACAAGATCTACGAGCAGTACTTC.

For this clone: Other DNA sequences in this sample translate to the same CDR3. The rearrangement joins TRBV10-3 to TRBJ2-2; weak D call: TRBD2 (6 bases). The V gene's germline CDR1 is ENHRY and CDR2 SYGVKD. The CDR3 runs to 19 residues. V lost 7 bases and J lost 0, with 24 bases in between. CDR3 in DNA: TGTGCCATCAATACCGCGGGAAGGGAAGCGATCCCGAACACCGGGGAGCTGTTTTTT. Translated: CAINTAGREAIPNTGELFF.

CDR3 sequence: CASSPGTGGNQPQHF. CDR3 bases: TGTGCCAGCTCACCAGGGACAGGGGGCAATCAGCCCCAGCATTTT. The rearrangement joins TRBV18 to TRBJ1-5, with 10 positions matching TRBD1. J lost 2 bases, V lost 2 bases, and 0 bases had no gene match. CDR1 KGHSH and CDR2 LQKENI come from the germline V gene. The length of the CDR3 is 15 residues.

CDR3 DNA: TGTGCCAGCAGCCCACTCCAGCTAGCGGAAATCACAGATACGCAGTATTTT. Protein sequence: CASSPLQLAEITDTQYF. This chain connects TRBV5-6 to TRBJ2-3; TRBD2 aligns across 7 bases. Germline assignment: CDR1 SGHDT and CDR2 YYEEEE. The CDR3 has 17 amino acids. Trimming at V came to 4 bases and at J to 2 bases, leaving 13 bases not matched to a gene.

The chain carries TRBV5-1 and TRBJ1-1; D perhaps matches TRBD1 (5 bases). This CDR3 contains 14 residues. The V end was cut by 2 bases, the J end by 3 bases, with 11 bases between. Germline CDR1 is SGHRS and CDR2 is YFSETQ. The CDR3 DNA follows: TGCGCCAGCAGCTTAGGCAGGACATACACTGAAGCTTTCTTT. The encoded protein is CASSLGRTYTEAFF.

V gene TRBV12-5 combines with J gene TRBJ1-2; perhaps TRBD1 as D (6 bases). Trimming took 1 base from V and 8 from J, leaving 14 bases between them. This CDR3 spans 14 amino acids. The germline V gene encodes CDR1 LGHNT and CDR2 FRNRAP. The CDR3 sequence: CASGLDTGLGGYTF. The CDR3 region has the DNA TGTGCTAGTGGTTTGGATACAGGGCTCGGAGGCTACACCTTC. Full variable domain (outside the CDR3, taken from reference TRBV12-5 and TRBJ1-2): DARVTQTPRHKVTEMGQEVTMRCQPILGHNTVFWYRQTMMQGLELLAYFRNRAPLDDSGMPKDRFSAEMPDATLATLKIQPSEPRDSAVYFCASGLDTGLGGYTFGSGTRLTVV.

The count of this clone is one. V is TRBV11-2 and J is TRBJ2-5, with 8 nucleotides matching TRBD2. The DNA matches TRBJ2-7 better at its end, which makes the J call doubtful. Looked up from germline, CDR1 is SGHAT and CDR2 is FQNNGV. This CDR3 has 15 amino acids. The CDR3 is CASSLDIAGLYEQYF. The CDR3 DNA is TGTGCCAGCAGCTTAGATATAGCGGGGCTTTACGAGCAGTACTTC.

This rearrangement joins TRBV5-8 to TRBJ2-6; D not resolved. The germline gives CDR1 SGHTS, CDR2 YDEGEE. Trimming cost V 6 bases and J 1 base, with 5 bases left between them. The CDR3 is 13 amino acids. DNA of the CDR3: TGTGCCAGCACCCCATCTGGGGCCAACGTCCTGACTTTC. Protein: CASTPSGANVLTF.

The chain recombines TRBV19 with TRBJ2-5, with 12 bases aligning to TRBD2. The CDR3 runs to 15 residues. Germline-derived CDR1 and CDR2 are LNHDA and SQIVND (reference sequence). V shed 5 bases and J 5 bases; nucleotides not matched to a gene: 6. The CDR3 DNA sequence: TGTGCCAGTAGTCTGACTAGCGGGAGCATGGAGACCCAGTACTTC. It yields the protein CASSLTSGSMETQYF.

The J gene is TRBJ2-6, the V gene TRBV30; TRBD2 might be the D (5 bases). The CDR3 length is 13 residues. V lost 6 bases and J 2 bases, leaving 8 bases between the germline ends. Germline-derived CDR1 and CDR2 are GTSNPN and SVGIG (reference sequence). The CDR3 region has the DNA TGTGCCTGTGACTATACTGGGGCCAACGTCCTGACTTTC. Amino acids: CACDYTGANVLTF. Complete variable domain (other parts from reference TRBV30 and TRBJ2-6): SQTIHQWPATLVQPVGSPLSLECTVEGTSNPNLYWYRQAAGRGLQLLFYSVGIGQISSEVPQNLSASRPQDRQFILSSKKLLLSDSGFYLCACDYTGANVLTFGAGSRLTVL.